This is a list of T cell receptor beta chains from one sample in a study of blood T cell repertoires in COVID-19. Sequencing was performed with immunoSEQ multiplex PCR; in TCRdb, only in-frame clones are kept and a portion is missing. The table records more than 200,000 clones, approximately 90% of them present only once. Material: PBMCs or T cells enriched from blood (not recorded which). Receptors were obtained from a woman aged 25 to 45 who had recovered from COVID-19. The CDR3 runs from the conserved cysteine through the conserved F or W. The D gene is left open where the match is weak. Expanded clones are given a class, and other clones once, few, many or no size at all.

d_gene	abundance	j_gene	v_gene	CDR3nt	CDR3aa
TRBD1	NA	TRBJ2-4	TRBV19	TGTGCCAGTAGCCCGGGACAGCGGCTAAAAAACATTCAGTACTTC	CASSPGQRLKNIQYF
NA	NA	TRBJ1-5	TRBV15	TGTGCCACAAGACAGCCTAATCAGCCCCAGCATTTT	CATRQPNQPQHF
NA	NA	TRBJ1-1	TRBV13	TGTGCCAGCAGCTCAGAAAACACTGAAGCTTTCTTT	CASSSENTEAFF
TRBD1	NA	TRBJ2-6	TRBV6-4	TGTGCCAGCAGACAGACAGGGTACGGGGCCAACGTCCTGACTTTC	CASRQTGYGANVLTF
NA	once	TRBJ1-4	TRBV2	TGTGTCACTCAGGGGAATCCTAGTGAAAAACTGTTTTTT	CVTQGNPSEKLFF
NA	NA	TRBJ1-2	TRBV28	TGTGCCAGCAGTCTGCCTGGACAGCAGTATGGCTACACCTTC	CASSLPGQQYGYTF
NA	once	TRBJ1-1	TRBV6-5	TGTGCCAGCAGTAAAACTCAGGGTTTTGTTTTCTTT	CASSKTQGFVFF
TRBD1	NA	TRBJ2-3	TRBV5-4	TGTGCCAGCAGCTTGGCCGGGACAGGGAGGACAGATACGCAGTATTTT	CASSLAGTGRTDTQYF
NA	NA	TRBJ2-1	TRBV5-1	TGCGCCAGCAGCCTAAGACTAGGGCCCAATGAGCAGTTCTTC	CASSLRLGPNEQFF
TRBD1	NA	TRBJ1-1	TRBV6-5	TGTGCCAGCAGTCCCGGGACAGGGGTAACTGAAGCTTTCTTT	CASSPGTGVTEAFF
NA	NA	TRBJ1-3	TRBV7-9	TGTGCCAGCAGCTTTTCGGGGGGCAGCTCTGGAAACACCATATATTTT	CASSFSGGSSGNTIYF
TRBD2	NA	TRBJ2-1	TRBV5-1	TGCGCCAGCAGCTTGGCCGCTAGCGGAGCCTACAATGAGCAGTTCTTC	CASSLAASGAYNEQFF
NA	NA	TRBJ2-2	TRBV30	TGTGCCTGGAGGGGAGTTCTTCCGAACACCGGGGAGCTGTTTTTT	CAWRGVLPNTGELFF
TRBD1	NA	TRBJ1-1	TRBV19	TGTGCCAGTAGTAGTCGACAGGGCAAAGGAAACACTGAAGCTTTCTTT	CASSSRQGKGNTEAFF
NA	once	TRBJ2-2	TRBV6-1	TGTGCCAGCAGTGAAGCAGGCGGATTCCGGGAGCTGTTTTTT	CASSEAGGFRELFF
NA	NA	TRBJ1-5	TRBV19	TGTGCCAGTAGGGGGGGGGCTCGTAGGGATCAGCCCCAGCATTTT	CASRGGARRDQPQHF
NA	NA	TRBJ1-5	TRBV28	TGTGCCAGCACCCGTGGGCTCAATCAGCCCCAGCATTTT	CASTRGLNQPQHF
TRBD1	NA	TRBJ1-1	TRBV28	TGTGCCAGCAGTTCGGGACAGGGTAGCCCAGGGGGGGCTTTCTTT	CASSSGQGSPGGAFF
TRBD1	NA	TRBJ2-5	TRBV13	TGTGCCAGCAGAACGCTGACAGGGGACGAGACCCAGTACTTC	CASRTLTGDETQYF
NA	NA	TRBJ2-1	TRBV28	TGTGCCAGCAGTTCCATAGCGGAGGCGAGCTCCTACAATGAGCAGTTCTTC	CASSSIAEASSYNEQFF
NA	NA	TRBJ2-7	TRBV4-1	TGCGCCAGCAGCTCCGGCCCTAGCTCCTACGAGCAGTACTTC	CASSSGPSSYEQYF
TRBD2	NA	TRBJ2-5	TRBV18	TGTGCCAGCTCACCACCTAGCGGGAGACTGGTAGAGACCCAGTACTTC	CASSPPSGRLVETQYF
NA	NA	TRBJ2-5	TRBV23-1	TGCGCCAGCAGTCAATTTGCAGGGAAGTCCCAAGAGACCCAGTACTTC	CASSQFAGKSQETQYF
NA	NA	TRBJ2-3	TRBV7-3	TGTGCCAGCAGTGGTGAGGGCGGCGATACGCAGTATTTT	CASSGEGGDTQYF
NA	NA	TRBJ1-1	TRBV27	TGTGCCAGCAGTTTTTCAGTAAACATGAACACTGAAGCTTTCTTT	CASSFSVNMNTEAFF
NA	NA	TRBJ2-1	TRBV20-1	TGCAGTGCTCCGAGGAGTGAGCAGTTCTTC	CSAPRSEQFF
TRBD1	NA	TRBJ2-7	TRBV24-1	TGTGCCACCAGTGATTTTGGACAGGGGGCGGCCGAGCAGTACTTC	CATSDFGQGAAEQYF
NA	once	TRBJ2-6	TRBV7-2	TGTGCCAGCAGAAAAAGACAGGCCGGGGCGGGGGCCAACGTCCTGACTTTC	CASRKRQAGAGANVLTF
NA	NA	TRBJ2-7	TRBV3-1/TRBV3-2	TGTGCCAGCAGCCAATCTTACGAGCAGTACTTC	CASSQSYEQYF
TRBD2	NA	TRBJ2-7	TRBV6-2/TRBV6-3	TGTGCCAGCAGTTACGTGTTAGCGGGAGTGAAAACCTACGAGCAGTACTTC	CASSYVLAGVKTYEQYF
NA	NA	TRBJ2-7	TRBV5-4	TGTGCCAGCACCCTATCGGGGACCTACGAGCAGTACTTC	CASTLSGTYEQYF
NA	NA	TRBJ1-2	TRBV25-1	TGTGCCAGCAGTGAATATTGGGGCAGTCCCGAAACCTATGGCTACACCTTC	CASSEYWGSPETYGYTF
NA	NA	TRBJ1-1	TRBV6-2/TRBV6-3	TGTGCCAGCAGTTATACCATATTTGAGACTTTCTTT	CASSYTIFETFF
TRBD1	NA	TRBJ1-2	TRBV19	TGTGCCAGTAGTATGGGGGACAGGGTGCATGGCTACACCTTC	CASSMGDRVHGYTF
TRBD2	NA	TRBJ2-7	TRBV28	TGTGCCAGTCAGCGTGCGGGGGCCTACGAGCAGTACTTC	CASQRAGAYEQYF
NA	NA	TRBJ2-1	TRBV12-3/TRBV12-4	TGTGCCAGCAGTTTGTTCCTCAATGAGCAGTTCTTC	CASSLFLNEQFF
NA	NA	TRBJ2-1	TRBV2	TGTGCCAGCAGTGAAGGAGCCTTCCGGGGCAATGAGCAGTTCTTC	CASSEGAFRGNEQFF
NA	NA	TRBJ1-1	TRBV7-2	TGTGCCAGCAGCTTGGAGTTGCACAGGGCCACTGAAGCTTTCTTT	CASSLELHRATEAFF
NA	NA	TRBJ1-2	TRBV7-9	TGTGCCAGCAGCTTATTGAGTCCCTATGGCTACACCTTC	CASSLLSPYGYTF
TRBD2	NA	TRBJ2-1	TRBV9	TGTGCCAGCAGCGAGGGACTAGCGAGGGCAAATGAGCAGTTCTTC	CASSEGLARANEQFF
NA	NA	TRBJ1-1	TRBV5-1	TGCGCCAGCAGCACTTTACAGGGACCGAACACTGAAGCTTTCTTT	CASSTLQGPNTEAFF
TRBD1	once	TRBJ2-7	TRBV4-1	TGCGCCAGCAGCCAAGAAGGGACAGGGATTTCCGAGCAGTACTTC	CASSQEGTGISEQYF
NA	NA	TRBJ2-7	TRBV7-6	TGTGCCAGCAGCTCCTTACAGGGAAAACGCTACGAGCAGTACTTC	CASSSLQGKRYEQYF
TRBD1	once	TRBJ1-2	TRBV15	TGTGCCACCAGCAGAACAGGGGGCGAAGGGGCCTATGGCTACACCTTC	CATSRTGGEGAYGYTF
NA	few	TRBJ2-2	TRBV19	TGTGCCAGTAGTCGGACTAAGAACACCGGGGAGCTGTTTTTT	CASSRTKNTGELFF
NA	NA	TRBJ2-1	TRBV6-5	TGTGCCAGCAGTTACGGGAGCCACAATGAGCAGTTCTTC	CASSYGSHNEQFF